The next 23 T cell receptor beta chains were all read from a single sample in a study of shared clonotypes between healthy human individuals. Profiled with immunoSEQ multiplex PCR; TCRdb holds only in-frame clones, not every one. This sample has around 320,000 clones; 80% to 90% occur once, and the top ten carry around 15%. The sequencing input was memory CD8+ T cells sorted from blood. The subset was: CD45RO+ cells pooled with CCR7-negative TemRA cells. The origin of the receptors is a man between 18 and 35 years old in good health.

CDR3 sequence (DNA): TGCGCCAGCAGCTTGGGGGGCGACACAGATACGCAGTATTTT. Encoded protein: CASSLGGDTDTQYF. This chain joins TRBV5-1 and TRBJ2-3; a weak D match, TRBD1 (5 bases). This CDR3 has 14 residues. Germline-derived CDR1 and CDR2 are SGHRS and YFSETQ. Trimming shortened V by 0 bases and J by 2 bases, and 7 bases separated the two germline ends.

The chain has TRBV10-2 and TRBJ1-5; 7 bases align to TRBD1. This CDR3 comprises 18 residues. The germline V gene encodes CDR1 WSHSY and CDR2 SAAADI. J gave up 5 bases and V 0 bases, and 13 bases lay outside the gene matches. This chain's CDR3 is CASSESPYTQGLDQPQHF. Here the CDR3 DNA reads TGCGCCAGCAGTGAGTCGCCCTATACACAGGGGCTGGATCAGCCCCAGCATTTT.

V gene TRBV6-5 combines with J gene TRBJ1-2; D might be TRBD1 (5 bases). In germline, CDR1 is MNHEY, CDR2 SVGAGI. This CDR3 comprises 14 residues. V lost 3 bases and J 8 bases, leaving 16 bases between the germline ends. CDR3 residues: CASSYLRQLGGYTF. In DNA form, the CDR3 reads TGTGCCAGCAGTTATTTAAGACAGTTAGGCGGCTACACCTTC.

The gene calls are TRBV7-2 and TRBJ2-5, with 8 bases lining up with TRBD1. The germline CDR1 and CDR2 sequences are SGHTA and FQGNSA. The CDR3 has 15 residues. With 4 bases clipped from V and 4 bases from J, the junction kept 8 bases outside the gene matches. CDR3 region: CASSSRDRSRETQYF. The CDR3 bases are TGTGCCAGCAGCTCCCGGGACAGGAGCCGAGAGACCCAGTACTTC.

The rearrangement links TRBV6-6 to TRBJ1-3, with unresolved D. The CDR3 runs 16 residues. Trimming removed 5 bases from V and 0 bases from J, with 14 bases in between. The V gene's germline CDR1 is MNHNY and CDR2 SVGAGI (reference sequence). CDR3 residues: CASSPVGPISGNTIYF. In nucleotides, the CDR3 is TGTGCCAGCAGTCCTGTTGGCCCAATCTCTGGAAACACCATATATTTT.

V and J are TRBV5-6 and TRBJ2-7; 9 bases match TRBD1. The CDR3 is made up of 15 amino acids. Per the germline V gene, CDR1 is SGHDT and CDR2 is YYEEEE. The ends lost 0 bases at V and 5 bases at J; junction bases unmatched: 6. CDR3 nucleotide sequence: TGTGCCAGCAGCTTGGGTGGGACAGGGAATCACGAGCAGTACTTC. Translating it yields CASSLGGTGNHEQYF.

The genes are TRBV6-1 and TRBJ1-2; D is unresolved. CDR1 and CDR2 from the germline V gene are MNHNS and SASEGT. The CDR3 runs 14 residues. V shed 5 bases and J shed 5 bases, with 15 bases lying between them. CDR3 coding DNA: TGTGCCAGCAGTCTCGGCTGGCGAGGGTATGGCTACACCTTC. Its protein is CASSLGWRGYGYTF.

The rearrangement links TRBV30 to TRBJ1-1, with no clear D. Germline V CDR1 and CDR2: GTSNPN, SVGIG (reference sequence). CDR3 length equals 13 residues. The V and J ends lost 1 base and 10 bases respectively, with 16 bases between them. The CDR3 region has the DNA TGTGCCTGGAGTGCCGTCCATAGGTTTTCAGCTTTCTTT. This translates into CAWSAVHRFSAFF.

The chain combines TRBV7-2 with TRBJ2-4, with a tentative D call TRBD1 (6 bases). CDR3 size: 16 residues. Trimming took 4 bases from V and 3 from J, leaving 16 bases between them. Germline V lookup: CDR1 SGHTA, CDR2 FQGNSA. The CDR3 protein is CASSSKTGFVKNIQYF. The CDR3, as DNA: TGTGCCAGCAGCTCCAAGACAGGCTTCGTCAAAAACATTCAGTACTTC.

Details on this clone: A far larger clone is only one base removed, so a read error is likely. The chain employs TRBV5-4 and TRBJ2-2; 9 nucleotides match TRBD2. The germline CDR1 and CDR2 sequences are SGHNT and YYREEE (reference sequence). Trimming at V came to 2 bases and at J to 10 bases, leaving 6 bases not matched to a gene. The CDR3 extends over 14 amino acids. CDR3 loop: CASSFFSGGEELFF. The CDR3 bases are TGTGCCAGCAGCTTTTTTAGCGGGGGCGAGGAGCTGTTTTTT.

This clone was observed once. This same CDR3 is encoded by further DNA sequences in the sample. The chain recombines TRBV7-9 with TRBJ1-1; D call uncertain. The CDR3 totals 13 residues. In germline, CDR1 is SEHNR, CDR2 FQNEAQ (reference sequence). Deletions cut 1 base from V and 5 bases from J, with 8 bases between. This chain's CDR3 is CASSLGGSTEAFF. The CDR3 region has the DNA TGTGCCAGCAGCTTAGGGGGTTCGACTGAAGCTTTCTTT.

The J gene is TRBJ2-7, the V gene TRBV4-1; D gene uncertain. The CDR3 has 15 residues. V was shortened by 5 bases and J by 0 bases, with 14 bases between the two germline ends. Germline lookup yields CDR1 MGHRA and CDR2 YSYEKL. CDR3 amino acids: CASSFVGPSSYEQYF. The CDR3 region has the DNA TGCGCCAGCAGCTTTGTCGGGCCCTCCTCCTACGAGCAGTACTTC.

V usage is TRBV5-6 and J usage is TRBJ2-2; the match to TRBD2 covers 12 bases. The CDR3 is made up of 17 amino acids. In germline, CDR1 is SGHDT, CDR2 YYEEEE. The ends lost 2 bases at V and 3 bases at J; junction bases unmatched: 5. DNA for the CDR3: TGTGCCAGCAGCTTCGCGACTAGCGGGGGCTACACCGGGGAGCTGTTTTTT. It translates to CASSFATSGGYTGELFF.

The genes are TRBV5-1 and TRBJ2-7; 12 bases are shared with TRBD1. Germline CDR1 and CDR2: SGHRS and YFSETQ. V shed 4 bases and J 6 bases; nucleotides not matched to a gene: 11. The CDR3 has 16 residues. CDR3: CASSPKIGTGGFEQYF. The CDR3 DNA is TGCGCCAGCAGCCCAAAGATCGGGACAGGGGGCTTCGAGCAGTACTTC. Filled out from reference TRBV5-1 and TRBJ2-7, the complete variable domain reads KAGVTQTPRYLIKTRGQQVTLSCSPISGHRSVSWYQQTPGQGLQFLFEYFSETQRNKGNFPGRFSGRQFSNSRSEMNVSTLELGDSALYLCASSPKIGTGGFEQYFGPGTRLTVT.

The chain carries TRBV28 and TRBJ2-7; possibly TRBD2 for D (6 bases). Germline CDR1 and CDR2: MDHEN and SYDVKM. The CDR3 covers 15 residues. V was cut by 6 bases and J by 5 bases, with 20 bases left in between. The CDR3 reads CASSQGQSPGDEQYF. CDR3 coding DNA: TGTGCCAGCAGCCAAGGACAATCTCCGGGGGACGAGCAGTACTTC.

The J gene is TRBJ2-5, the V gene TRBV27, with TRBD2 matching 8 bases. The CDR3 is made up of 16 amino acids. Germline-derived CDR1 and CDR2 are MNHEY and SMNVEV (reference sequence). After removal of 5 bases from V and 0 bases from J, the junction contained 8 bases not matched to a gene. The CDR3 region has the DNA TGTGCCAGCAGTCCCTCAGCGGGGGAGTACCAAGAGACCCAGTACTTC. It is translated as CASSPSAGEYQETQYF.

This clone was counted a single time. The chain is built from TRBV28 and TRBJ2-6; TRBD1 is a possible D gene (6 bases). V was cut by 4 bases and J by 2 bases, with 9 bases left in between. Per the germline V gene, CDR1 is MDHEN and CDR2 is SYDVKM. This CDR3 has 15 amino acids. CDR3 amino acids: CASSSQGTGANVLTF. CDR3 bases: TGTGCCAGCAGTTCACAGGGCACTGGGGCCAACGTCCTGACTTTC.

The genes are TRBV27 and TRBJ2-4, with TRBD2 identical over 7 bases. This CDR3 has 16 residues. Germline V gene lookup returns CDR1 MNHEY and CDR2 SMNVEV (reference sequence). J was trimmed by 0 bases and V by 4 bases; bases with no gene match: 6. The CDR3 DNA sequence: TGTGCCAGCAGTTCGATGGGAGGGGAAGCCAAAAACATTCAGTACTTC. Its protein product is CASSSMGGEAKNIQYF.

On this clone: The same CDR3 is also encoded by other DNA sequences in this sample. This rearrangement joins TRBV5-6 to TRBJ2-1; unclear D gene. With 4 bases removed from V and 7 bases from J, the gap between germline ends came to 9 bases. Germline values: CDR1 SGHDT, CDR2 YYEEEE. The CDR3 runs 12 residues. The CDR3 reads CASSPTANEQFF. CDR3 nucleotide sequence: TGTGCCAGCAGCCCCACGGCTAATGAGCAGTTCTTC. The complete variable domain, with remaining parts taken from reference TRBV5-6 and TRBJ2-1, reads DAGVTQSPTHLIKTRGQQVTLRCSPKSGHDTVSWYQQALGQGPQFIFQYYEEEERQRGNFPDRFSGHQFPNYSSELNVNALLLGDSALYLCASSPTANEQFFGPGTRLTVL.

The V gene is TRBV10-1, the J gene TRBJ2-1; 11 bases are a match to TRBD2. CDR1 WNHNN and CDR2 SYGVQD come from the germline V gene (reference sequence). Losses at the gene ends were 3 bases for V and 4 bases for J; bases not matched to a gene: 2. This CDR3 region has 15 residues. The DNA of the CDR3 is TGCGCCAGCAGTGACATAGCGGGAGGGTACAATGAGCAGTTCTTC. This translates into CASSDIAGGYNEQFF.

The chain links TRBV28 to TRBJ1-1; D is ambiguous. The CDR3 sequence is 16 residues long. CDR1 is MDHEN, CDR2 SYDVKM, per germline. V lost 8 bases and J lost 0, with 19 bases in between. DNA of the CDR3: TGTGCCAGCCCCCCGCCAGATTGGACTATGAACACTGAAGCTTTCTTT. Its translation is CASPPPDWTMNTEAFF.

The rearrangement joins TRBV11-3 to TRBJ2-7; D is possibly TRBD1 (6 bases). Germline V CDR1 and CDR2: SGHNT, YENEEA. The CDR3 is 14 residues long. The V gene lost 5 bases and the J gene lost 2 bases, with 13 bases spanning the gap. The CDR3, as DNA: TGTGCCAGCAGCCGAGATGGACAGACCTACGAGCAGTACTTC. This codes for CASSRDGQTYEQYF.

This clone is a singleton in its sample. The chain carries TRBV19 and TRBJ2-5; 7 bases map to TRBD1. The CDR3 is 14 residues long. Germline CDR1 reads LNHDA; CDR2 reads SQIVND (reference sequence). The V and J ends lost 3 bases and 5 bases, in that order; junction bases with no gene match: 6. The CDR3 is CASSIVARGETQYF. CDR3 nucleotides: TGTGCCAGTAGTATCGTGGCCAGGGGGGAGACCCAGTACTTC. Using reference TRBV19 and TRBJ2-5 for the parts outside the CDR3, the full variable domain is DGGITQSPKYLFRKEGQNVTLSCEQNLNHDAMYWYRQDPGQGLRLIYYSQIVNDFQKGDIAEGYSVSREKKESFPLTVTSAQKNPTAFYLCASSIVARGETQYFGPGTRLLVL.